The clone carrying this T cell receptor beta chain was picked up a small number of times. The target antigen is unknown. Prior to thyroid surgery, none of the patients had received any treatment. The germline V gene has CDR1 SQVTM and CDR2 ANQGSEA. This CDR3 has 15 amino acids. The junction had 13 bases not matched to a gene; V was cut back by 3 bases and J by 7 bases. Per the study methods: CDR3 was compared across clinicopathological groups, and the resulting differences were used to build a distant-metastasis classifier for papillary thyroid cancer. TCRdb reprocessed the PCR reads via MiXCR. The V and J calls and clone size come from TCRdb's table, not from the authors' own analysis. The sample records 25,000 to 35,000 clones, 25% to 35% being singletons. The record originates from a study of metastatic and nonmetastatic thyroid tumors. On the study more broadly: Repertoires of blood and of tissue (tumor or nodule) from malignant and benign thyroid patients were compared. Whole-study findings and limits: The reported finding was significantly higher TCR beta diversity in malignant thyroid tumors relative to benign nodules, in blood and tumor.

J is TRBJ1-2 and V is TRBV29-1, with TRBD1 identical over 8 bases. The sequenced sample consisted of blood. The clonotype originates from a female donor with papillary thyroid cancer or a benign thyroid nodule (not recorded which). Some clones in this sample may be carry-over from other donors' samples. The CDR3 loop reads CSVDLGQGLTRGYTF. As DNA, the CDR3 is TGCAGCGTTGATCTTGGACAGGGACTCACTCGTGGCTACACCTTC.